The rows below give T cell receptor beta chains drawn from one sample of a study of Ad26.COV2.S vaccination and SARS-CoV-2 variants. The data were produced by immunoSEQ multiplex PCR, yet TCRdb's version contains in-frame clones alone and is incomplete. This sample carries approximately 97,000 clones, over 70% of them seen once, and the ten largest clones take roughly 17%. The sequences come from peripheral blood, collected after recovery from COVID-19. These receptors originate from a human donor who had recovered from COVID-19. Both conserved end residues are part of each CDR3. A D gene is named only where the DNA matches it firmly. A clone size is listed for some rows: how often the clone was seen (once, few, many), or a class if it is expanded.

j_call | v_call | d_call | clone_size | cdr3_nt | cdr3_aa
TRBJ1-1 | TRBV27 | . | . | TGTGCCACCCGGAGCATGAACACTGAAGCTTTCTTT | CATRSMNTEAFF
TRBJ2-5 | TRBV20-1 | . | few | TGCAGTGCTAGTGCTGGGGGCCAGACCCAGTACTTC | CSASAGGQTQYF
TRBJ2-5 | TRBV9 | TRBD2 | . | TGTGCCAGCAGCTTGACCACCGCGGGGGGGCCTGAGACCCAGTACTTC | CASSLTTAGGPETQYF
TRBJ1-2 | TRBV6-1 | TRBD1 | . | TGTGCCAGCAGTGAGACAGGGTTTCTTGGCTACACCTTC | CASSETGFLGYTF
TRBJ1-1 | TRBV10-1 | . | few | TGCGCCAGCAGTGAGACAGGTAGTACTGAAGCTTTCTTT | CASSETGSTEAFF
TRBJ1-3 | TRBV29-1 | . | . | TGCAGCGTTCGGGAGTCCTCTGGAAACACCATATATTTT | CSVRESSGNTIYF
TRBJ1-6 | TRBV7-9 | . | few | TGTGCCAGCAGCTTAGCGCGAGGGTCATCACCCCTCCACTTT | CASSLARGSSPLHF
TRBJ1-2 | TRBV3-1/TRBV3-2 | . | . | TGTGCCAGCAGCCAAGCCTCACTTACGGGAAACTATGGCTACACCTTC | CASSQASLTGNYGYTF
TRBJ1-6 | TRBV3-1/TRBV3-2 | . | once | TGTGCCAGCAGCCAAGATCTGGGGGACCTCCATTCACCCCTCCACTTT | CASSQDLGDLHSPLHF
TRBJ1-5 | TRBV5-1 | . | few | TGCGCCAGCAGCTTGCTAGCCAATAATCAGCCCCAGCATTTT | CASSLLANNQPQHF
TRBJ1-1 | TRBV24-1 | . | . | TGTGCCACCAGTGATCCGAGCCGACAGCTGAACACTGAAGCTTTCTTT | CATSDPSRQLNTEAFF
TRBJ1-6 | TRBV27 | . | . | TGTGCCAGCAGTTTTGCAGGGGCGAATTCACCCCTCCACTTT | CASSFAGANSPLHF
TRBJ2-2 | TRBV9 | . | . | TGTGCCAGCAGCGTAGGGCCGGGATCAGAGACCGGGGAGCTGTTTTTT | CASSVGPGSETGELFF
TRBJ2-3 | TRBV3-1/TRBV3-2 | TRBD2 | . | TGTGCCAGCAGCCAAGATTACAGCGGGGGGGCCACAGATACGCAGTATTTT | CASSQDYSGGATDTQYF
TRBJ1-6 | TRBV12-3/TRBV12-4 | . | . | TGTGCCAGCAGTCCAAGTAGGGGGTCACCCCTCCACTTT | CASSPSRGSPLHF
TRBJ2-2 | TRBV18 | TRBD1 | many | TGTGCCAGCTCACCGCCGACAGGGACGAACACCGGGGAGCTGTTTTTT | CASSPPTGTNTGELFF
TRBJ1-6 | TRBV11-2 | . | . | TGTGCCAGCAGCGCATCCGGGACCCACTCCTATAATTCACCCCTCCACTTT | CASSASGTHSYNSPLHF
TRBJ2-2 | TRBV5-1 | . | . | TGCGCCAGCAGCTTGGCCCTAGGGGTTACCGGGGAGCTGTTTTTT | CASSLALGVTGELFF
TRBJ1-3 | TRBV7-2 | . | . | TGTGCCAGCAGCATACAGTGGCAGGGAGGAAACACCATATATTTT | CASSIQWQGGNTIYF
TRBJ2-2 | TRBV7-2 | TRBD1 | few | TGTGCCAGTGGACAGGGGGGTTCCGGGGAGCTGTTTTTT | CASGQGGSGELFF
TRBJ2-1 | TRBV5-4 | . | . | TGTGCCAGCAGCTTGCCAGGGAGTAGCGCCTACAATGAGCAGTTCTTC | CASSLPGSSAYNEQFF
TRBJ1-2 | TRBV6-5 | . | . | TGTGCCAGCAGCTTCGAACAACAGGGTCGTGGCTACACCTTC | CASSFEQQGRGYTF
TRBJ2-6 | TRBV3-1/TRBV3-2 | TRBD2 | . | TGTGCCAGCAGCCGAGGACTAGCGGTAGGCTCTGGGGCCAACGTCCTGACTTTC | CASSRGLAVGSGANVLTF
TRBJ2-3 | TRBV27 | . | . | TGTGCCAGCAGTTTCGAGGGTTCCACAGATACGCAGTATTTT | CASSFEGSTDTQYF
TRBJ2-2 | TRBV14 | . | . | TGTGCCAGCAGCCATAGACAGTGGGCGAACACCGGGGAGCTGTTTTTT | CASSHRQWANTGELFF
TRBJ1-2 | TRBV4-1 | . | . | TGCGCCAGCAGCCACCCGATAACAGGGTCCCATAACTATGGCTACACCTTC | CASSHPITGSHNYGYTF
TRBJ1-5 | TRBV29-1 | TRBD1 | . | TGCAGCGTTGAGGAGACAGGGAGTCAGCCCCAGCATTTT | CSVEETGSQPQHF
TRBJ1-2 | TRBV5-6 | . | . | TGTGCCAGCAGCCCCGGCGGCCACCTCTATGGCTACACCTTC | CASSPGGHLYGYTF
TRBJ1-5 | TRBV3-1/TRBV3-2 | . | . | TGTGCCAGCAGCCAAGGTGGGTGGGTTCAGCCCCAGCATTTT | CASSQGGWVQPQHF
TRBJ1-1 | TRBV6-2/TRBV6-3 | . | . | TGTGCCAGCAGTTACGGGTCAGGGTCTGAAGCTTTCTTT | CASSYGSGSEAFF
TRBJ2-7 | TRBV6-5 | . | few | TGTGCCAGCAGTTCCGGGACTTTATACGAGCAGTACTTC | CASSSGTLYEQYF
TRBJ1-4 | TRBV6-5 | TRBD1 | once | TGTGCCAGCAGTTCAAGACAGGGAGGGACTAATGAAAAACTGTTTTTT | CASSSRQGGTNEKLFF
TRBJ2-7 | TRBV19 | . | once | TGTGCCAGCTCCCTCTCCCTATTCTCCTACGAGCAGTACTTC | CASSLSLFSYEQYF